The entry below gives a single TCR beta chain sequence along with its context. Its antigen is not identified. In germline, CDR1 is SGHAT, CDR2 FQNNGV. J gave up 1 base and V 9 bases, and 16 bases lay outside the gene matches. This CDR3 has 18 amino acids. These data originate in a study of PD-1 blockade in classical Hodgkin lymphoma. Study-wide points: The study found complete responders had baseline diversity similar to newly diagnosed patients.

The protocol was immunoSEQ multiplex PCR, while the TCRdb copy is restricted to in-frame clones and leaves out a portion. This table holds 11,000 to 15,000 clones, around 76% found once. Every single patient, without exception, relapsed after autologous stem cell transplantation, and brentuximab vedotin exposure varied. This clonotype was sampled from a human donor with classical Hodgkin lymphoma. This chain uses TRBV11-2 with TRBJ2-5, with TRBD1 identical over 11 bases. The input for sequencing was peripheral blood mononuclear cells (PBMCs), taken at baseline. CDR3 in amino acids: CARTLGGDRGILQETQYF. In nucleotides, the CDR3 is TGTGCCAGGACCCTCGGGGGGGACAGGGGGATACTCCAAGAGACCCAGTACTTC.